This T cell receptor beta chain was sequenced in a study of cytomegalovirus exposure and HLA in healthy donors. Primers for the PCR totalled 60 Vbeta and 13 Jbeta. Assay: immunoSEQ multiplex PCR; the TCRdb copy retains only in-frame clones and omits some. The sample includes around 70,000 clones, roughly four fifths of them seen just once. Sample: PBMCs. The sequence was obtained from a human donor in good health.

CDR3 sequence: CASGEGSGTDTQYF. The CDR3 DNA follows: TGTGCCAGCGGGGAAGGTAGCGGCACAGATACGCAGTATTTT. The genes are TRBV9 and TRBJ2-3; TRBD2 might be the D (5 bases). Germline CDR1 reads SGDLS; CDR2 reads YYNGEE. Between the trimmed V and J ends, which lost 7 bases and 1 base, there was a span of 13 bases. The length of the CDR3 is 14 residues.